The 22 T cell receptor beta chains in this list originate from one sample, sequenced in a study of cytomegalovirus exposure and HLA in healthy donors (dated by TCRdb to 2016 to 2017). Receptor libraries were prepared by the immunoSEQ multiplex PCR assay. The multiplex PCR relied on a mix of 60 forward primers for TCR Vbeta segments and 13 reverse primers for TCR Jbeta segments. The clones in this table, taken by TCRdb from immuneACCESS, are in-frame only. Not every clone is retained; where verified, under half of the shortfall comes from an unresolved V gene, and the cause of the rest is unknown. The sample table holds 95,000 to 150,000 clones, of which around 75% were seen once. 2% to 2.5% of the sample lies in the top ten. Sequencing was carried out using PBMCs. Source of these receptors: a man aged 30 to 45 in good health and CMV-seronegative.

For this clone: Additional DNA sequences in this sample encode the identical CDR3. The V call is TRBV5-1, the J call TRBJ2-1, with TRBD2 matching over 8 bases. The J segment lost 7 bases and the V segment lost 0 bases, leaving 6 bases of the junction unmatched. The CDR3 covers 15 residues. The germline CDR1 and CDR2 sequences are SGHRS and YFSETQ. This chain's CDR3 is CASSLGVAGINEQFF. The CDR3 DNA reads TGCGCCAGCAGCTTGGGGGTAGCGGGGATTAATGAGCAGTTCTTC.

The rearrangement joins TRBV4-3 to TRBJ1-1, with D perhaps TRBD1 (5 bases). The CDR3 runs 13 residues. V was trimmed by 0 bases and J by 11 bases, leaving 13 bases between them. Germline assignment: CDR1 LGHNA and CDR2 YSLEER. CDR3 in amino acids: CASSQDLGLRAFF. In DNA, the CDR3 is TGCGCCAGCAGCCAAGATTTGGGGCTGAGGGCTTTCTTT.

CDR3 residues: CASSRTSGTQETQYF. The CDR3 nucleotides are TGTGCCAGCAGTCGGACTAGCGGGACCCAAGAGACCCAGTACTTC. The chain is built from TRBV7-2 and TRBJ2-5, with 12 bases matching TRBD2. The CDR3 sequence is 15 residues long. Looked up from germline, CDR1 is SGHTA and CDR2 is FQGNSA. V shed 6 bases, J shed 1 base, and the junction held 3 bases outside the gene matches.

The chain joins TRBV2 to TRBJ2-1; tentative D call: TRBD1 (5 bases). V was trimmed by 5 bases and J by 8 bases, leaving 16 bases between them. Germline CDR1 reads SNHLY; CDR2 reads FYNNEI. The CDR3 runs 14 residues. Here the CDR3 DNA reads TGTGCCAGCAGTTCCGGACACTCCGGTTATGAGCAGTTCTTC. Translation: CASSSGHSGYEQFF.

V usage is TRBV27 and J usage is TRBJ1-1, with TRBD1 matching over 11 bases. The CDR3 runs 16 residues. Germline V CDR1 and CDR2: MNHEY, SMNVEV (reference sequence). The J segment lost 1 base and the V segment lost 6 bases, leaving 7 bases of the junction unmatched. CDR3 coding DNA: TGTGCCAGCAGAAAAGGGGGACAGGGGGAGAACACTGAAGCTTTCTTT. It yields the protein CASRKGGQGENTEAFF.

This chain connects TRBV6-1 to TRBJ1-4; D call uncertain. Deletions cut 4 bases from V and 0 bases from J, with 9 bases between. The V gene's germline CDR1 is MNHNS and CDR2 SASEGT. The CDR3 consists of 15 residues. This CDR3 is CASSGNRATNEKLFF. DNA of the CDR3: TGTGCCAGCAGTGGTAACAGAGCAACTAATGAAAAACTGTTTTTT.

The genes are TRBV6-1 and TRBJ1-3; D gene uncertain. CDR3 length: 13 amino acids. Trimming removed 6 bases from V and 0 bases from J, with 6 bases in between. From germline, CDR1 is MNHNS and CDR2 SASEGT. The CDR3 DNA is TGTGCCAGCAGCAGAACCTCTGGAAACACCATATATTTT. Protein sequence: CASSRTSGNTIYF.

The genes are TRBV28 and TRBJ1-2; 8 nucleotides align to TRBD1. The germline gives CDR1 MDHEN, CDR2 SYDVKM. V shed 5 bases, J shed 6 bases, and the junction held 5 bases outside the gene matches. The CDR3 sequence is 13 residues long. The CDR3 bases are TGTGCCAGCAGTACGACAGGGGAGGATGGCTACACCTTC. Translation: CASSTTGEDGYTF.

J is TRBJ1-4 and V is TRBV7-9; tentative D call: TRBD1 (6 bases). Trimming took 4 bases from V and 0 from J, leaving 12 bases between them. Germline loops: CDR1 SEHNR, CDR2 FQNEAQ (reference sequence). The CDR3 has 16 residues. The CDR3 nucleotides are TGTGCCAGCAGCTCTCGACAGGCCACAACTAATGAAAAACTGTTTTTT. Translating gives CASSSRQATTNEKLFF. Together with reference TRBV7-9 and TRBJ1-4, the CDR3 gives the full variable domain: DTGVSQNPRHKITKRGQNVTFRCDPISEHNRLYWYRQTLGQGPEFLTYFQNEAQLEKSRLLSDRFSAERPKGSFSTLEIQRTEQGDSAMYLCASSSRQATTNEKLFFGSGTQLSVL.

This sequence joins TRBV11-2 and TRBJ1-2, with a weak D call TRBD1 (6 bases). The CDR3 sequence is 16 residues long. V lost 2 bases and J lost 3, with 16 bases in between. Germline V lookup: CDR1 SGHAT, CDR2 FQNNGV. The CDR3 sequence is CASSLIFRTDDYGYTF. DNA for the CDR3: TGTGCCAGCAGCTTAATTTTCCGGACAGACGACTATGGCTACACCTTC.

The chain has TRBV7-6 and TRBJ2-5; maybe TRBD1 (6 bases). The J call may be in error: the DNA end matches TRBJ2-7 better. The germline gives CDR1 SGHVS, CDR2 FNYEAQ. CDR3 length: 14 amino acids. The CDR3 loop reads CASSQGTSSYEQYF. The CDR3 nucleotides read TGTGCCAGCAGCCAAGGGACATCTTCCTACGAGCAGTACTTC.

About this clone itself: An end of the junction differs from the germline gene, which may be a read error. This sequence joins TRBV15 and TRBJ2-6, with a possible D match to TRBD1 (5 bases). The CDR3 has 16 residues. Germline V gives CDR1 LNHNV, CDR2 YYDKDF (reference sequence). The CDR3 DNA reads TGTGCCACCAGCAGGGACCAGGGCTCTGGGGCCAACGGCCTGACTTTC. Its protein product is CATSRDQGSGANGLTF. Full variable domain (missing parts from reference TRBV15 and TRBJ2-6): DAMVIQNPRYQVTQFGKPVTLSCSQTLNHNVMYWYQQKSSQAPKLLFHYYDKDFNNEADTPDNFQSRRPNTSFCFLDIRSPGLGDTAMYLCATSRDQGSGANGLTFGAGSRLTVL.

The J gene is TRBJ1-1, the V gene TRBV5-1; D uncertain. CDR1 is SGHRS and CDR2 is YFSETQ in the germline V gene. Deletions cut 2 bases from V and 7 bases from J, with 12 bases between. This CDR3 has 13 residues. The CDR3 region has the DNA TGCGCCAGCAGCTTTGCGCCATCCGTTGAAGCTTTCTTT. Amino acids: CASSFAPSVEAFF.

This chain connects TRBV25-1 to TRBJ2-7; D unclear. The CDR3 has 14 residues. The germline V and J ends were trimmed by 1 base and 6 bases, with 13 bases remaining between them. In germline, CDR1 is MGHDK, CDR2 SYGVNS. The CDR3: CASSESLWLVEQYF. The DNA of the CDR3 is TGTGCCAGCAGTGAATCTCTCTGGCTAGTCGAGCAGTACTTC.

This chain connects TRBV15 to TRBJ2-7; D gene uncertain. V lost 1 base, J lost 7 bases, and 8 bases lay in between. Germline CDR1 and CDR2: LNHNV and YYDKDF (reference sequence). This CDR3 has 12 amino acids. In nucleotides, the CDR3 is TGTGCCACCAGCAGAGCCCAGCGAGAGCAGTACTTC. It specifies CATSRAQREQYF.

This chain links TRBV6-4 with TRBJ2-3; 7 bases line up with TRBD1. This CDR3 contains 15 residues. The junction had 4 bases not matched to a gene; V was cut back by 4 bases and J by 0 bases. CDR1 is MRHNA and CDR2 is SNTAGT in the germline V gene. The CDR3 region is CASSGTGLSTDTQYF. The CDR3 bases are TGTGCCAGCAGTGGGACAGGTCTAAGCACAGATACGCAGTATTTT.

The gene calls are TRBV28 and TRBJ1-4; D is ambiguous. Germline V gene lookup returns CDR1 MDHEN and CDR2 SYDVKM. Between the trimmed V and J ends, which lost 0 bases and 7 bases, there was a span of 12 bases. This CDR3 contains 15 residues. The CDR3 coding sequence is TGTGCCAGCAGTTTATGGGTCGGCGGAAGTGAAAAACTGTTTTTT. Encoded protein: CASSLWVGGSEKLFF.

The table lists this clone with a count of one. The chain links TRBV28 to TRBJ2-1, with D possibly TRBD2 on 6 matching bases. The CDR3 has 15 residues. The germline V gene has CDR1 MDHEN and CDR2 SYDVKM. V lost 6 bases to trimming and J lost 4 bases, with 16 bases between them. This chain's CDR3 is CASRGRLGRYNEQFF. CDR3 bases: TGTGCCAGCAGGGGCAGGCTCGGGAGATACAATGAGCAGTTCTTC.

This clone was counted a single time. The J gene is TRBJ2-7, the V gene TRBV15, with 9 bases fitting TRBD1. The CDR3 spans 15 residues. J lost 3 bases, V lost 1 base, and 4 bases had no gene match. Germline loops: CDR1 LNHNV, CDR2 YYDKDF (reference sequence). The CDR3 region is CATSRVGTGIYEQYF. The CDR3 nucleotides are TGTGCCACCAGCAGAGTTGGGACAGGGATCTACGAGCAGTACTTC.

The V and J genes are TRBV30 and TRBJ2-7; D possibly corresponds to TRBD1 (6 bases). V lost 5 bases, J lost 1 base, and 12 bases lay in between. This CDR3 region has 13 residues. Germline CDR1 GTSNPN, CDR2 SVGIG (reference sequence). As DNA, the CDR3 is TGTGCCTGGCGCAGGGGAATTTCCTACGAGCAGTACTTC. Protein product: CAWRRGISYEQYF.

V usage is TRBV5-1 and J usage is TRBJ1-2, with D tentatively TRBD1 (6 bases). The germline CDR1 and CDR2 sequences are SGHRS and YFSETQ. The CDR3 is 14 residues long. V dropped 3 bases and J dropped 2 bases, with 11 bases sitting between them. The CDR3 nucleotides read TGCGCCAGCAGCTCGGGGGGCCTCAACTATGGCTACACCTTC. Residues: CASSSGGLNYGYTF.

This rearrangement joins TRBV7-6 to TRBJ2-7; 7 nucleotides line up with TRBD1. V dropped 5 bases and J dropped 4; count of bases not matched to a gene: 8. The CDR3 spans 14 residues. Germline V gives CDR1 SGHVS, CDR2 FNYEAQ. The CDR3 protein is CASSMGQRPYEQYF. CDR3 in DNA: TGTGCCAGCAGCATGGGACAGAGGCCTTACGAGCAGTACTTC.